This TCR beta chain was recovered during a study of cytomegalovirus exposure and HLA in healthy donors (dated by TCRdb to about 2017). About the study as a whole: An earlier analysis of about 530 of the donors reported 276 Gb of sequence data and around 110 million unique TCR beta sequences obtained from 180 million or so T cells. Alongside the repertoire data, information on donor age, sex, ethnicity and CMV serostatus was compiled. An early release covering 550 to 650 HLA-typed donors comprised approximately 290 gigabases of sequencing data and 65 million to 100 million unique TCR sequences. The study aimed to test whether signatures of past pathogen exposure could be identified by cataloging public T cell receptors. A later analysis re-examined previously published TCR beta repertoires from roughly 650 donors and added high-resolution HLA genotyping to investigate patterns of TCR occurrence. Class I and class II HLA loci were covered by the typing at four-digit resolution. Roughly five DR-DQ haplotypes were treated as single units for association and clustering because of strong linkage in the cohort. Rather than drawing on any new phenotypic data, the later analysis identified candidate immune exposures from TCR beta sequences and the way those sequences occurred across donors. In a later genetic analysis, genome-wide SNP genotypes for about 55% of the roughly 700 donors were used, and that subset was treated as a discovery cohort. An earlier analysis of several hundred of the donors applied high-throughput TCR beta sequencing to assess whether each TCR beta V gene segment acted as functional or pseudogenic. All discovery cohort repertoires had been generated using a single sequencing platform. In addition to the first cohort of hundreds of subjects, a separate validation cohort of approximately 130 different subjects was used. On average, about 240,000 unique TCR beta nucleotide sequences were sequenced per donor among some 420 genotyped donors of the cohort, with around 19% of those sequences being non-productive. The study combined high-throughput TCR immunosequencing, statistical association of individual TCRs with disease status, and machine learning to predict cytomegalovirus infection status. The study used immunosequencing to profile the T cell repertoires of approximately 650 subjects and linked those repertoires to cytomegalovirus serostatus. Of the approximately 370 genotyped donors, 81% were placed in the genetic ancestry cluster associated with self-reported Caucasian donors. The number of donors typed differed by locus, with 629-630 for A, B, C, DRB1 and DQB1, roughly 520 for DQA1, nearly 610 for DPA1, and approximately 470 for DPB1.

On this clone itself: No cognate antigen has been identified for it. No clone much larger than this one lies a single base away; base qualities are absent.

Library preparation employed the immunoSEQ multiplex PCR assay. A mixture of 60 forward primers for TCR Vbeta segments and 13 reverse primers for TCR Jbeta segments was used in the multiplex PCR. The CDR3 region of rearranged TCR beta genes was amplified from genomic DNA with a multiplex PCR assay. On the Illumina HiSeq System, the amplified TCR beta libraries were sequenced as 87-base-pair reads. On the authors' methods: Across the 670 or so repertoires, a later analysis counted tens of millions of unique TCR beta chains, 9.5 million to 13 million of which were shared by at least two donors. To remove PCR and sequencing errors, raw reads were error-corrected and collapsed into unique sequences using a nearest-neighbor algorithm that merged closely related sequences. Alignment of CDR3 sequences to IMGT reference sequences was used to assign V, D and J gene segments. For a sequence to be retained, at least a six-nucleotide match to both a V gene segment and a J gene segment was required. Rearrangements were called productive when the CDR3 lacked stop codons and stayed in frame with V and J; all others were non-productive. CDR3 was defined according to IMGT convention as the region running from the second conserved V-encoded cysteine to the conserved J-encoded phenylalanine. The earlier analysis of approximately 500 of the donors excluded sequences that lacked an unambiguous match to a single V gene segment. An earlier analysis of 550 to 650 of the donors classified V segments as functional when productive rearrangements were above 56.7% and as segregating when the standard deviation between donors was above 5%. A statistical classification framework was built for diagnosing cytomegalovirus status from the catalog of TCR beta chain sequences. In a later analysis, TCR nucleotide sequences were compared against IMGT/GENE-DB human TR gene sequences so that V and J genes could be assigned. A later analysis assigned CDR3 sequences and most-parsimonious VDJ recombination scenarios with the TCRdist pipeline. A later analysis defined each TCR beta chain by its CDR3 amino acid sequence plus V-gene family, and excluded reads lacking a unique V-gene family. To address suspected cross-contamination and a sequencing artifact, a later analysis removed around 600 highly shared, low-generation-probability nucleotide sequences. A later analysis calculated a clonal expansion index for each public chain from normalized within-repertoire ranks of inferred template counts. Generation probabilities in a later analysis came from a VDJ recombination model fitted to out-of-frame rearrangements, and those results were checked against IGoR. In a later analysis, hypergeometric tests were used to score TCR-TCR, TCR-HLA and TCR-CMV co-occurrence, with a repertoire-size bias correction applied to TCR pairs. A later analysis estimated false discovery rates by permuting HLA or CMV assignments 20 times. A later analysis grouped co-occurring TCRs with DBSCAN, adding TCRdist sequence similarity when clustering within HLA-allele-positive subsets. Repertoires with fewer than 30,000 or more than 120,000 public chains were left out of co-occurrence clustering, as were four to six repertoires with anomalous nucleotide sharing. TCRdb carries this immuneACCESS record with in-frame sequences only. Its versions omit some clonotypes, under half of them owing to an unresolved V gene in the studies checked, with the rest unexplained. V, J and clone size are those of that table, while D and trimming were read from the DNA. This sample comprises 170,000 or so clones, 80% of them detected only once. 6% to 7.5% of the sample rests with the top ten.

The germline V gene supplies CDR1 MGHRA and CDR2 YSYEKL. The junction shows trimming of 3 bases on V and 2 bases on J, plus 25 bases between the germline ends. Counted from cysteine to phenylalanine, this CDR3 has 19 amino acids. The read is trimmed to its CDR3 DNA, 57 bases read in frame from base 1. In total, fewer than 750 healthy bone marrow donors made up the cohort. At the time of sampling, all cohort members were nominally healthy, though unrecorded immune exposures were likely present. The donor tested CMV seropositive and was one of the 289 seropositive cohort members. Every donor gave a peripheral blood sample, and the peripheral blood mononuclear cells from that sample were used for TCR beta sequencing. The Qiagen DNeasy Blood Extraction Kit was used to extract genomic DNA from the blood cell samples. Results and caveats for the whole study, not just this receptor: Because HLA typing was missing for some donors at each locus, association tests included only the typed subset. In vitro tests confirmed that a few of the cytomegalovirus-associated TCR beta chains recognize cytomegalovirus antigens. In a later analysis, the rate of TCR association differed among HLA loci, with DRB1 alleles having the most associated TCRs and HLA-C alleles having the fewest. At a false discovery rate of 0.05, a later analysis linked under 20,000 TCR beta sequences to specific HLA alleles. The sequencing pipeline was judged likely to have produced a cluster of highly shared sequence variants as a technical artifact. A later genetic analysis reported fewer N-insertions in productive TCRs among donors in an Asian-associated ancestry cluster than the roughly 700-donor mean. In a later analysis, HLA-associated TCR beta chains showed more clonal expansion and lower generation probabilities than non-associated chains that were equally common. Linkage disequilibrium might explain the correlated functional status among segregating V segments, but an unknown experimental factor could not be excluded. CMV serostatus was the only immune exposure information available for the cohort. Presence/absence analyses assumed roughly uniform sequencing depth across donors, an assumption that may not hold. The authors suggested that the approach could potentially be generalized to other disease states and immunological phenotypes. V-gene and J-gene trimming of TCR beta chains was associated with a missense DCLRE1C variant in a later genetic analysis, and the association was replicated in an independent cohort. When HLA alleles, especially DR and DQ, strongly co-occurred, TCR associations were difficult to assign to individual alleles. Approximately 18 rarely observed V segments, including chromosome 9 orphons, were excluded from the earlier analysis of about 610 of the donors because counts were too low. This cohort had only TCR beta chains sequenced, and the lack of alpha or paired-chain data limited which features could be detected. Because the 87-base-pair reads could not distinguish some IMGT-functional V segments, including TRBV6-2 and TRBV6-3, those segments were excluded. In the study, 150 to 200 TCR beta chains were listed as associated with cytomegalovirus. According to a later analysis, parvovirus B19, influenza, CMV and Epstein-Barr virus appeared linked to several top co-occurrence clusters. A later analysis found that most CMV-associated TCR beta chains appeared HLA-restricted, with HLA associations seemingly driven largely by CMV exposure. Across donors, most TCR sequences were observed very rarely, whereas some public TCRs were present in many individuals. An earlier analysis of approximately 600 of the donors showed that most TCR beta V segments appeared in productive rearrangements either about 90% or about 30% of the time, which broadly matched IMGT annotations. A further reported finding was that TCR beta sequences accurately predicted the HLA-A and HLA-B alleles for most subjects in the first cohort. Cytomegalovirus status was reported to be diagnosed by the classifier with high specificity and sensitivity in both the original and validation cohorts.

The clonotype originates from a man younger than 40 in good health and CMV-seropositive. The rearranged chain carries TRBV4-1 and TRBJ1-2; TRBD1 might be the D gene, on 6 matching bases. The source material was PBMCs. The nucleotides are TGCGCCAGCAGCCACCCCCCGAAGCAGGGGAGATCCCTAAACTATGGCTACACCTTC. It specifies CASSHPPKQGRSLNYGYTF.